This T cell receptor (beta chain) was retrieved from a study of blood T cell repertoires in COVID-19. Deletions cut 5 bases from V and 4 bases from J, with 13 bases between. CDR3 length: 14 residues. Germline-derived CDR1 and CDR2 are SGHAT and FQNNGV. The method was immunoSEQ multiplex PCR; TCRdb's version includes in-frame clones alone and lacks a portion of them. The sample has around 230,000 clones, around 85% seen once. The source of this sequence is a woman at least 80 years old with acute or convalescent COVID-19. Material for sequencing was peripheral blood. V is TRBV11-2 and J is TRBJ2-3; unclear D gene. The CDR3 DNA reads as TGTGCCAGCAGCAACGATCCAAGCGCAGATACGCAGTATTTT. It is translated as CASSNDPSADTQYF.